A single TCR beta chain is shown here with its context. Its matching antigen is unknown. This record belongs to a study of graft-versus-host responses after intestinal transplantation. Study overall: For two to four years after anti-thymocyte globulin induction, all recipients took tacrolimus and steroids.

Study results and limitations: Those patients showing graft-donor T cell macrochimerism displayed high graft-versus-host to host-versus-graft clonal ratios in allografts. GvH clones were found in recipient marrow; some appeared first in ileum or blood.

The CDR3 extends over 14 amino acids. Germline CDR1 is SGHRS and CDR2 is YFSETQ. Between the trimmed V and J ends, which lost 0 bases and 1 base, there was a span of 8 bases. The data were produced by immunoSEQ multiplex PCR, yet TCRdb's version contains in-frame clones alone and is incomplete. The sample has under 85,000 clones; 90% are singletons. This chain joins TRBV5-1 and TRBJ2-7; D gene unclear. Sequences were derived from unstimulated CD8+ T cells sorted from spleen or lymph node cells, sampled before intestinal transplant. This sequence was found in a human donor who received an intestinal transplant. Written as DNA, the CDR3 is TGCGCCAGCAGCTTGGTGCCGGGTTCCTACGAGCAGTACTTC. Residues: CASSLVPGSYEQYF.